This TCR beta chain was identified during a study of lymphopenia after photon versus proton radiotherapy. General study findings and limits: After lymphocyte nadir, photon-treated repertoires showed oligoclonal expansion, especially CD8+ Temra. Under photons, naive T cells and diversity fell while effector/memory populations rose.

For this clone: Antigen specificity is unknown.

The table came from immunoSEQ multiplex PCR; TCRdb's copy has only in-frame clones and leaves some out. The sample contains 150,000 to 200,000 clones, 70% to 90% of which appear only once. Germline V gene sequence: CDR1 GTSNPN, CDR2 SVGIG (reference sequence). This CDR3 region has 14 residues. The germline V and J ends were trimmed by 1 base and 0 bases, with 6 bases remaining between them. The V gene is TRBV30, the J gene TRBJ2-2; D is unresolved. The receptor's source is a man aged 45-60 years with gastric cancer. The sample here was peripheral blood, taken from a patient treated with photon-based radiotherapy. The CDR3 region has the DNA TGTGCCTGGAGTGAGCCAGCGAACACCGGGGAGCTGTTTTTT. Translated: CAWSEPANTGELFF.